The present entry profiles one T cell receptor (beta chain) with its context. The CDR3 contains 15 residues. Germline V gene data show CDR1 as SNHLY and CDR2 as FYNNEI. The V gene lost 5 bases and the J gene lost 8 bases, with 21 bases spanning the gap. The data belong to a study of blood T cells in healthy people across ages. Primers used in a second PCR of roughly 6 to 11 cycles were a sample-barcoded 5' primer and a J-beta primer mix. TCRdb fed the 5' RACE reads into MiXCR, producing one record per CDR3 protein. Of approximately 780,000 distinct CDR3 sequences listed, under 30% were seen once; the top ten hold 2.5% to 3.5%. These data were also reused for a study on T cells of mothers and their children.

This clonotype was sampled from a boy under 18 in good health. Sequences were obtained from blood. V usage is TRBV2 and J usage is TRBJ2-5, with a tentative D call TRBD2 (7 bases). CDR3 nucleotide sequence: TGTGCCAGCAGTATTGGACGGGGGGCTGGAGATACCCAGTACTTC. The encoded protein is CASSIGRGAGDTQYF.